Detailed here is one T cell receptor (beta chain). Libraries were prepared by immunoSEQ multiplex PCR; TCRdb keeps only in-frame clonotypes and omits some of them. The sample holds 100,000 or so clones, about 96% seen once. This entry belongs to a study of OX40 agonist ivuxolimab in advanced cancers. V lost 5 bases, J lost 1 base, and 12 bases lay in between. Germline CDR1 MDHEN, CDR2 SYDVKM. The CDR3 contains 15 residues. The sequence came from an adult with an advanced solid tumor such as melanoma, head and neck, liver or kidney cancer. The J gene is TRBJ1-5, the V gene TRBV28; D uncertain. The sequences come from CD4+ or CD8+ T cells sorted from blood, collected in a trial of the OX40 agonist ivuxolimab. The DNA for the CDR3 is TGTGCCAGCAGTCCCACCTTTGGAAGCAATCAGCCCCAGCATTTT. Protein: CASSPTFGSNQPQHF.